This T cell receptor beta chain was recorded in a study of a mutant IDH1 vaccine in newly diagnosed glioma. Overall study context: Patients in the study were vaccinated eight times, receiving shots in weeks 1, 3, 5, 7, 11, 15, 19 and 23. Beginning 4-6 weeks after radiotherapy alone, or with temozolomide cycles, vaccination took place. Antecedent treatment encompassed radiotherapy, temozolomide, or their combination; the majority received both.

CDR3 length equals 15 residues. V shed 4 bases and J shed 2 bases, with 12 bases lying between them. Germline lookup yields CDR1 LNHNV and CDR2 YYDKDF (reference sequence). The repertoire was sequenced with immunoSEQ multiplex PCR; TCRdb's copy has only in-frame clones and lacks some. The sample includes about 120,000 clones, 90% of them seen just once. Described time point: week 11, during vaccination. Each vaccine dose was 300 ug of mutant IDH1 20-mer peptide, with topical imiquimod. Notes on the study in general: Immune responses induced by the vaccine were seen in 93.3% of patients, spanning multiple MHC alleles.

To note about this clone: Its antigen is unknown.

Sequences were derived from PBMCs, sampled from a glioma patient whose treatment included an IDH1 peptide vaccine. The chain employs TRBV15 and TRBJ2-1; the D gene is possibly TRBD2 (6 bases). The receptor comes from a woman aged 45-65 years with glioma. CDR3: CATSKALATYNEQFF. The CDR3 DNA is TGTGCCACCAGCAAGGCACTAGCAACCTACAATGAGCAGTTCTTC.